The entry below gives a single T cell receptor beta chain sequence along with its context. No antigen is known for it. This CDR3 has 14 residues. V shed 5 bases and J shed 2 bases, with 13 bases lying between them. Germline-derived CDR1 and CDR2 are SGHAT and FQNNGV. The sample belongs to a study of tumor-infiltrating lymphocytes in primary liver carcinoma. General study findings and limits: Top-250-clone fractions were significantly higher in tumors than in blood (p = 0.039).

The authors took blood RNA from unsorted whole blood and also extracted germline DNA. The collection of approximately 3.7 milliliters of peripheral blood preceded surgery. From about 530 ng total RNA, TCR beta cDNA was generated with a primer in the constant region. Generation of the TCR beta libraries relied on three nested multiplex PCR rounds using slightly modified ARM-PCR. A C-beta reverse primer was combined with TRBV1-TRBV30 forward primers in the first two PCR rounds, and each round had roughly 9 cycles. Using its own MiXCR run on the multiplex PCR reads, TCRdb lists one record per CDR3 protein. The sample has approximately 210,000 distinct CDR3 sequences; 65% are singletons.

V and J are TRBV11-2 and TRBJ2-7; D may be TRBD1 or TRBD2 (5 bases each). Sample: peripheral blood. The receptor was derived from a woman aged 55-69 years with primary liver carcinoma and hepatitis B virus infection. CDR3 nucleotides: TGTGCCAGCAGCCGTCCCGGGGACCCCTACGAGCAGTACTTC. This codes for CASSRPGDPYEQYF.